One sample yielded the 19 T cell receptor beta chains listed below, sequenced in a study of T cell changes during pregnancy in multiple sclerosis. The data were produced by immunoSEQ multiplex PCR, yet TCRdb's version contains in-frame clones alone and is incomplete. The sample has fewer than 55,000 clones, about 90% seen once; the top ten hold under 0.65%. The sample here was CD4+ T cells from peripheral blood mononuclear cells, taken in the third trimester of pregnancy. The receptors were sampled from a female donor with multiple sclerosis, enrolled in a pregnancy study.

This chain connects TRBV6-5 to TRBJ1-1; 7 bases match TRBD1. CDR3 length equals 14 residues. The junction had 6 bases not matched to a gene; V was cut back by 7 bases and J by 1 base. Germline assignment: CDR1 MNHEY and CDR2 SVGAGI. CDR3 sequence (DNA): TGTGCCAGCAACCAAAGACAGGGGAACACTGAAGCTTTCTTT. Encoded protein: CASNQRQGNTEAFF.

This clone showed up just once. The chain's CDR3 is CASSYPGGASPLHF. CDR3 nucleotide sequence: TGTGCCAGCAGTTACCCCGGGGGGGCTTCACCCCTCCACTTT. The gene calls are TRBV6-5 and TRBJ1-6, with D possibly matching TRBD1 (6 bases). The CDR3 is 14 residues long. Germline lookup yields CDR1 MNHEY and CDR2 SVGAGI. Trimming removed 2 bases at V and 9 bases at J, with 11 bases between.

This clone has just one count. The rearrangement uses TRBV7-9 and TRBJ2-7; 7 bases match TRBD2. Trimming cost V 3 bases and J 2 bases; bases outside gene matches: 4. CDR3 length equals 14 residues. CDR1 and CDR2 from the germline V gene are SEHNR and FQNEAQ (reference sequence). CDR3 in amino acids: CASSLSGRTYEQYF. CDR3 bases: TGTGCCAGCAGCTTGTCCGGGAGGACCTACGAGCAGTACTTC.

This clone was detected a few times. The chain uses TRBV6-5 and TRBJ1-5; D ambiguous. Trimming removed 0 bases at V and 1 base at J, with 10 bases between. The CDR3 length is 16 residues. The germline CDR1 and CDR2 sequences are MNHEY and SVGAGI. CDR3 loop: CASSYSAGTSNQPQHF. For the CDR3, the DNA is TGTGCCAGCAGTTACTCGGCGGGAACGAGCAATCAGCCCCAGCATTTT.

The CDR3 loop is CASSEALGMNTEAFF. The CDR3 DNA reads TGTGCCAGCAGTGAAGCTCTGGGCATGAACACTGAAGCTTTCTTT. This rearrangement joins TRBV6-1 to TRBJ1-1; D unresolved. The CDR3 runs to 15 residues. V was pared by 0 bases and J by 0 bases, with 8 bases between. Germline CDR1 reads MNHNS; CDR2 reads SASEGT.

J is TRBJ1-3 and V is TRBV6-1, with D possibly being TRBD1 (5 bases). The CDR3 contains 13 residues. V shed 8 bases and J shed 9 bases, with 17 bases lying between them. Germline lookup yields CDR1 MNHNS and CDR2 SASEGT. The CDR3 nucleotides read TGTGCCAGCTCGGAATTGGGGGGTGCCACCATATATTTT. Protein product: CASSELGGATIYF.

The gene calls are TRBV6-1 and TRBJ2-7, with 11 nucleotides matching TRBD1. The CDR3 has 15 amino acids. Trimming took 4 bases from V and 5 from J; bases not matched to a gene: 7. CDR1 is MNHNS and CDR2 is SASEGT in the germline V gene. As DNA, the CDR3 is TGTGCCAGCAGTGCCCGGACAGGGGGCAGGGACGAGCAGTACTTC. This codes for CASSARTGGRDEQYF.

The V and J genes are TRBV9 and TRBJ2-7; 11 bases are a match to TRBD2. This CDR3 has 18 amino acids. The germline V gene has CDR1 SGDLS and CDR2 YYNGEE. V trimming: 0 bases; J trimming: 0 bases; junction bases outside the gene matches: 8. The CDR3 loop reads CASSVGASGGLGSYEQYF. CDR3 bases: TGTGCCAGCAGCGTAGGTGCTAGCGGGGGGCTTGGCTCCTACGAGCAGTACTTC.

The CDR3 reads CASSDIYEQYF. The CDR3 DNA is TGTGCCAGCAGTGATATCTACGAGCAGTACTTC. The chain carries TRBV2 and TRBJ2-7; D remains unclear. Between the trimmed V and J ends, which lost 3 bases and 3 bases, there was a span of 3 bases. Looked up from germline, CDR1 is SNHLY and CDR2 is FYNNEI. The CDR3 runs to 11 residues.

V and J are TRBV14 and TRBJ2-5, with TRBD2 matching over 10 bases. Germline CDR1 and CDR2: SGHDN and FVKESK. The CDR3 loop spans 16 amino acids. V trimming: 1 base; J trimming: 2 bases; junction bases outside the gene matches: 4. Here the CDR3 DNA reads TGTGCCAGCAGCCAAGCTAGCGGGGGCCCACAAGAGACCCAGTACTTC. This translates into CASSQASGGPQETQYF.

The V call is TRBV7-9, the J call TRBJ2-2; 7 bases are a match to TRBD2. From germline, CDR1 is SEHNR and CDR2 FQNEAQ (reference sequence). The trim removed 3 bases at V and 6 bases at J, leaving 1 base unmatched. The CDR3 is 13 amino acids. The CDR3 DNA is TGTGCCAGCAGCTTCGGGGGGTCCGGGGAGCTGTTTTTT. It encodes CASSFGGSGELFF.

The rearrangement links TRBV15 to TRBJ1-1, with D hard to call. V gave up 2 bases and J gave up 2 bases, with 15 bases separating them. This CDR3 contains 16 residues. Germline CDR1 and CDR2: LNHNV and YYDKDF (reference sequence). The CDR3 region is CATSRSTGRDNTEAFF. CDR3 nucleotide sequence: TGTGCCACCAGCAGAAGTACGGGTCGGGATAACACTGAAGCTTTCTTT.

The genes are TRBV7-2 and TRBJ2-3; TRBD1 is a possible D gene (6 bases). V dropped 1 base and J dropped 2 bases, with 10 bases sitting between them. The CDR3 totals 15 residues. Germline CDR1 SGHTA, CDR2 FQGNSA. DNA for the CDR3: TGTGCCAGCAGCTTAGGCTGGACAGTCACAGATACGCAGTATTTT. It codes for CASSLGWTVTDTQYF.

V gene TRBV6-5 combines with J gene TRBJ2-7; tentative D call: TRBD1 (5 bases). CDR3 length equals 13 residues. The germline V gene has CDR1 MNHEY and CDR2 SVGAGI. Trimming took 7 bases from V and 1 from J, leaving 11 bases between them. CDR3 sequence: CASTPPGSYEQYF. For the CDR3, the DNA is TGTGCCAGCACCCCCCCAGGGTCCTACGAGCAGTACTTC.

CDR3 sequence: CASSMDRLYGYTF. The CDR3 DNA reads TGTGCCAGTAGTATGGACAGGCTCTATGGCTACACCTTC. The chain couples TRBV19 to TRBJ1-2; 7 bases agree with TRBD1. Germline V gene sequence: CDR1 LNHDA, CDR2 SQIVND (reference sequence). The CDR3 loop spans 13 amino acids. With V trimmed by 3 bases and J by 4 bases, 2 bases remained unmatched.

This chain connects TRBV29-1 to TRBJ2-7, with 8 bases aligning to TRBD2. From germline, CDR1 is SQVTM and CDR2 ANQGSEA. CDR3 length: 14 residues. V dropped 4 bases and J dropped 0; count of bases not matched to a gene: 5. This chain's CDR3 is CSVGGSGASYEQYF. CDR3 nucleotides: TGCAGCGTTGGCGGTAGCGGGGCCTCCTACGAGCAGTACTTC.

This chain joins TRBV15 and TRBJ1-2, with TRBD1 identical over 10 bases. The CDR3 consists of 15 residues. The trim removed 4 bases at V and 2 bases at J, leaving 4 bases unmatched. Germline-derived CDR1 and CDR2 are LNHNV and YYDKDF (reference sequence). The CDR3 bases are TGTGCCACCAGCAAGAGGACAGGGGGAAACTATGGCTACACCTTC. Translated: CATSKRTGGNYGYTF.

The rearrangement joins TRBV19 to TRBJ1-4; TRBD1 might be the D (5 bases). Looked up from germline, CDR1 is LNHDA and CDR2 is SQIVND (reference sequence). The length of the CDR3 is 15 residues. The V end lost 5 bases, the J end lost 3 bases, and 13 bases lay between the germline ends. CDR3 region: CASSGGWSANEKLFF. DNA for the CDR3: TGTGCCAGTAGTGGGGGGTGGTCAGCTAATGAAAAACTGTTTTTT.

The chain combines TRBV19 with TRBJ1-2; D is perhaps TRBD1 (6 bases). CDR1 is LNHDA, CDR2 SQIVND, per germline (reference sequence). Trimming cost V 8 bases and J 8 bases, with 15 bases left between them. This CDR3 is built from 12 residues. CDR3 amino acids: CASQTGGLGYTF. The CDR3 DNA follows: TGTGCCAGTCAAACGGGGGGGCTCGGCTACACCTTC.